This TCR beta chain stems from a study of regulatory T cells in long-lasting Graves disease (dated by TCRdb to the early 2020s). For context, the study as a whole: Antithyroid drugs had been taken for less than 3 months by newly diagnosed Graves' disease patients. Patients with persistent Graves' disease were compared with patients with newly diagnosed Graves' disease using TCR sequencing and RNA sequencing of peripheral blood. The study took place in China and was registered as a clinical trial. A total of some 33 samples were covered by TCR sequencing, comprising approximately 13 persistent and 20 or so newly diagnosed Graves' disease patients.

The library was made by multiplex PCR. Sequencer: Illumina HiSeq 4000. CDR3 regions were amplified by Arm-PCR with iRepertoire HTBI primers to construct TCR beta libraries. Before sequencing, the PCR products went through gel purification. Under the source paper's analysis protocol: Gene usage analysis of CDR3 amino acid clonotypes relied on the approximately 62 TRBV and 12 to 15 TRBJ segments identified across samples. COPE and FqMerger were used to merge the filtered high-quality paired reads into contigs. BLAST was used to align contigs to IMGT TRBV, TRBD and TRBJ reference genes, with CDR3 defined following IMGT. Highly expanded clones were defined as clonotypes with a frequency above 0.1%. Repertoire diversity was measured by Shannon entropy, and V-J evenness by the Gini coefficient. A clonotype was considered public if more than one individual shared it. TCRdb trimmed public reads at Q25 via fastp, called clones via MiXCR and kept in-frame beta chains. Every entry covers one CDR3 protein and lists the most common genes and DNA from its rows. TCRdb's processing, not the study's, gives the V and J calls here. The sample data list fewer than 500,000 distinct CDR3 sequences, and roughly 16% of these were observed just once. The ten largest clones represent more than 9% of the sample.

Study-level results and caveats: Lower TCR Shannon entropy and fewer highly expanded clones were observed in persistent Graves' disease patients than in newly diagnosed patients, which suggested clonal expansion. Sequencing and analysis were limited to the TCR beta chain. A larger number of public clonotypes was shared among persistent patients (about 2,700) than among newly diagnosed patients (around 870). The small sample size was acknowledged by the authors as a limitation that may reduce accuracy. The study examined only peripheral blood because the primary lesion, thyroid tissue, could not be accessed. TRBV28, TRBJ1-2 and TRBJ2-5 were preferentially used in persistent disease, while TRBV20-1 and TRBJ2-1 were favored in newly diagnosed disease.

Only a few counts were recorded for this clonotype. Its antigen target is currently unknown. No much larger clone exists at a distance of one base, and base qualities are not known. Read against the paper, the sample's time point label means: newly diagnosed GD, antithyroid drugs for less than 3 months. RNA was extracted from PBMCs in TRIzol for both TCR sequencing and RNA sequencing. The diagnosis of Graves' disease was made according to American Thyroid Association guidelines. Recruitment of patients was carried out at an endocrinology department in Xi'an, China. Each patient gave approximately 10 milliliters of peripheral blood, collected in an EDTA anticoagulant tube. Ficoll Paque Plus density gradient separation was used to isolate PBMCs, and no additional T cell sorting was done. An Agilent 2100 Bioanalyzer and agarose gel were used to check RNA quality, and a NanoDrop 2000 was used to measure RNA concentration.

The CDR3 sequence holds 14 residues, the cysteine and phenylalanine included. This entry keeps only the CDR3 DNA: 42 bases, framed from base 1. CDR1 ENHRY and CDR2 SYGVKD were looked up in the germline V gene. Ends trimmed: V by 6 bases, J by 6 bases; bases unmatched to a gene: 6. This same sample was also taken into another study, of T cells in Graves' hyperthyroidism and ophthalmopathy. The second study's paper adds: Stable Graves' hyperthyroidism was defined as the absence of progression to ophthalmopathy over 18 months of follow-up. Hyperthyroidism patients were newly diagnosed, with disease duration under 2 months, and aged 18 to 65 years. Any patient with an uncontrolled infection, another autoimmune disease, pregnancy or lactation was excluded. Diagnoses relied on clinical symptoms, serum thyroxine and TRAb, thyroid ultrasound and orbital computed tomography. The first round of RT-PCR for the TCR CDR3 was performed with the HTBI primer set and the Qiagen OneStep RT-PCR kit. Most expanded thyroid clonotypes (frequency above 0.001) were also found in blood, which suggests that blood repertoires may mirror thyroid immune responses. In cross-validation, a model built on a 13 V-J signature told ophthalmopathy apart from stable hyperthyroidism with approximately 90% sensitivity and approximately 81% specificity, and in testing the same model reached 80%/75%. During validation, the model predicted progression to ophthalmopathy a median of approximately 6 months ahead of onset, with just under 71% sensitivity and 72.22% specificity. A discovery cohort of about a hundred patients, approximately 45 with Graves' ophthalmopathy and about 58 with stable Graves' hyperthyroidism, was used to find distinguishing TCR V-J signatures. Prospective prediction of ophthalmopathy was tested in an independent validation cohort consisting of 18 hyperthyroidism patients and some 15 patients who later progressed to ophthalmopathy. For training and testing, the roughly 97 patients in the discovery cohort were randomly divided in a 7:3 ratio. The study also compared thyroid tissue and blood T-cell repertoires from more than 5 Graves' hyperthyroidism patients. After sampling, hyperthyroidism patients received methimazole starting at 30 mg daily, and ophthalmopathy patients received high-dose intravenous methylprednisolone. Libraries were constructed in a second round of multiplex PCR, after which size selection and purification were carried out. The libraries were sequenced on an Illumina HiSeq2000 using paired-end 100 bp reads. SOAPnuke was used to process the raw data, removing reads that contained adapters or uncalled bases, had a mean Phred below 15, or lacked an exact match to the constant primer or identifier. COPE v1.2.5 was used to merge high-quality paired reads, and clonotypes were defined as unique nucleotide sequences. Clonotypes were aligned to IMGT TRBV, TRBD and TRBJ reference segments using MiTCR v1.1. Only V-J combinations with frequency above 0.0001, covering 99.2% of repertoires, were analysed. The TCS score was defined as the ratio of F50 (clonal expansion) to E x V (chaos), calculated using BLOSUM62-based TCRdist between CDR3 peptides within each V-J. Welch's t-statistics and random forest reduced fewer than 550 V-J features to roughly 13, which were used in a naive Bayes classifier (R e1071). Sample size was not statistically predetermined, and blinding of investigators to group allocation was not performed. The paper reports TCR Vbeta CDR3 sequencing of roughly 140 peripheral blood samples: approximately 43 ophthalmopathy, about 75 hyperthyroidism and approximately 17 progressor patients.

The input for sequencing was peripheral blood mononuclear cells (PBMCs), taken at new diagnosis, from a patient treated with antithyroid drugs. The chain uses TRBV10-3 and TRBJ2-7; the central 12 bases match TRBD1. This receptor was identified in a middle-aged man with Graves disease. Donor details come from another sample of the same person, matched by shared clones. CDR3 reads: CAIRAGTGGPEQYF. The DNA sequence is as follows: TGTGCCATCAGGGCCGGGACAGGGGGCCCCGAGCAGTACTTC.